Below, 22 T cell receptor beta chains from the same sample are listed, as sequenced in a study of T cells in Graves' hyperthyroidism and ophthalmopathy. RNA transcripts gave rise to amplified TCR beta CDR3 regions. First-round RT-PCR with HTBI primers amplified the TCR CDR3 region. TCRdb passed the multiplex PCR reads through MiXCR, listing each CDR3 protein once. The repertoire consists of more than 350,000 distinct CDR3 sequences, with approximately 18% occurring once and the leading ten covering roughly a third. The sequenced material came from blood. The source is a woman aged 25 to 39 with Graves' hyperthyroidism that later progressed to Graves' ophthalmopathy.

This clonotype is a singleton in its sample. This sequence may be a read error, since a much larger clone differs from it by one base. As DNA, the CDR3 is TGTGCCAGCGTACCTTACAGTGGCGAGTTCTCCGAGCAGTACTTC. Translating gives CASVPYSGEFSEQYF. V gene TRBV27 combines with J gene TRBJ2-7; the D is unclear. The CDR3 runs 15 residues. Trimming left V 8 bases short and J 6 bases short, with 23 bases between. Germline-derived CDR1 and CDR2 are MNHEY and SMNVEV (reference sequence).

CDR3 in amino acids: CASSLNTGSEAFF. CDR3 in DNA: TGTGCCAGCAGTTTAAATACAGGGAGCGAAGCTTTCTTT. The chain couples TRBV28 to TRBJ1-1, with D tentatively TRBD1 (6 bases). The V gene's germline CDR1 is MDHEN and CDR2 SYDVKM. This CDR3 region has 13 residues. V lost 2 bases, J lost 8 bases, and 12 bases lay in between.

This clonotype was found many times. This chain uses TRBV7-2 with TRBJ2-5; the D call may be TRBD1 or TRBD2 (6 bases each). The CDR3 has 14 residues. Trimming cost V 4 bases and J 5 bases, with 14 bases left between them. Germline CDR1 reads SGHTA; CDR2 reads FQGNSA. The CDR3 DNA sequence: TGTGCCAGCAGCTATAAGCCGGGGGCGGAGACCCAGTACTTC. Its protein is CASSYKPGAETQYF.

This clonotype appeared many times. The gene calls are TRBV3-1 and TRBJ1-4, with 10 bases identical to TRBD1. The CDR3 length is 14 residues. CDR1 is LGHDT, CDR2 YNNKEL, per germline (reference sequence). Trimming removed 1 base from V and 8 bases from J; junction bases left unmatched: 1. This CDR3 reads CASSQVTGGEKLFF. The CDR3 region has the DNA TGTGCCAGCAGCCAAGTGACAGGGGGCGAAAAACTGTTTTTT.

V usage is TRBV20-1 and J usage is TRBJ2-1, with D perhaps matching TRBD1 or TRBD2 (5 bases each). Trimming pared 6 bases from V and 6 bases from J, leaving 15 bases between. Germline-derived CDR1 and CDR2 are DFQATT and SNEGSKA (reference sequence). This CDR3 region has 13 residues. CDR3 protein: CSAGDPVVNEQFF. As DNA, the CDR3 is TGCAGTGCGGGGGATCCAGTTGTCAATGAGCAGTTCTTC.

This clonotype was seen ten or more times. The gene calls are TRBV18 and TRBJ1-1; no firm D call. V lost 3 bases, J lost 3 bases, and 5 bases lay in between. Germline CDR1 is KGHSH and CDR2 is LQKENI. The CDR3 totals 12 residues. This CDR3 is CASSPGDTEAFF. In DNA form, the CDR3 reads TGTGCCAGCTCACCCGGGGACACTGAAGCTTTCTTT. Full variable domain (rest looked up from reference TRBV18 and TRBJ1-1): NAGVMQNPRHLVRRRGQEARLRCSPMKGHSHVYWYRQLPEEGLKFMVYLQKENIIDESGMPKERFSAEFPKEGPSILRIQQVVRGDSAAYFCASSPGDTEAFFGQGTRLTVV.

This clonotype was seen only a few times. This chain connects TRBV20-1 to TRBJ1-6, with 8 bases that match TRBD1. Trimming at V came to 7 bases and at J to 6 bases, leaving 8 bases not matched to a gene. The CDR3 runs 14 residues. CDR1 is DFQATT, CDR2 SNEGSKA, per germline (reference sequence). The CDR3 DNA reads as TGCAGTGGCTCAACAGGGGGAGTTAATTCACCCCTCCACTTT. Translation gives CSGSTGGVNSPLHF.

At least ten counts were recorded for this clonotype. The CDR3: CSVPGTSGRNEQFF. CDR3 DNA sequence: TGCAGCGTCCCCGGCACTAGCGGGAGGAATGAGCAGTTCTTC. This sequence joins TRBV29-1 and TRBJ2-1; 12 bases are a match to TRBD2. V was clipped by 6 bases and J by 7 bases; unmatched bases: 7. In germline, CDR1 is SQVTM, CDR2 ANQGSEA. The CDR3 length is 14 residues.

In this sample, this clonotype turned up a few times. The rearrangement uses TRBV20-1 and TRBJ1-3; no definite D call. V gave up 4 bases and J gave up 0 bases, with 7 bases separating them. The CDR3 consists of 13 residues. Germline V lookup: CDR1 DFQATT, CDR2 SNEGSKA (reference sequence). This chain's CDR3 is CSAIWNSGNTIYF. The CDR3 DNA sequence: TGCAGTGCTATTTGGAACTCTGGAAACACCATATATTTT.

This clonotype was observed at least ten times. The chain links TRBV20-1 to TRBJ1-2; the D gene is possibly TRBD1 (5 bases). The CDR3 is 13 residues long. Germline values: CDR1 DFQATT, CDR2 SNEGSKA (reference sequence). The V end lost 6 bases, the J end lost 3 bases, and 14 bases lay between the germline ends. The CDR3 sequence is CSAPWEGHYGYTF. Here the CDR3 DNA reads TGCAGTGCCCCGTGGGAGGGGCACTATGGCTACACCTTC.

The chain carries TRBV6-1 and TRBJ2-7; TRBD1 is a possible D gene (6 bases). The CDR3 covers 13 residues. V lost 4 bases to trimming and J lost 2 bases, with 9 bases between them. The V gene's germline CDR1 is MNHNS and CDR2 SASEGT. This CDR3 reads CASSVYRAYEQYF. CDR3 sequence (DNA): TGTGCCAGCAGTGTTTACAGGGCCTACGAGCAGTACTTC.

This clonotype was counted many times. The chain uses TRBV27 and TRBJ2-2; the match to TRBD1 covers 10 bases. The CDR3 is made up of 18 amino acids. V was pared by 5 bases and J by 5 bases, with 14 bases of the junction left unmatched. Germline V gene data show CDR1 as MNHEY and CDR2 as SMNVEV (reference sequence). The CDR3 loop is CASSRTGGTGGITGELFF. The DNA for the CDR3 is TGTGCCAGCAGTAGGACAGGGGGTACGGGTGGAATAACCGGGGAGCTGTTTTTT.

This clonotype showed up many times. The V and J genes are TRBV27 and TRBJ2-7, with 7 bases matching TRBD1. J lost 1 base, V lost 4 bases, and 4 bases had no gene match. Germline CDR1 reads MNHEY; CDR2 reads SMNVEV (reference sequence). CDR3 length: 14 amino acids. In DNA form, the CDR3 reads TGTGCCAGCAGTTCAAAGGGACAGTCCTACGAGCAGTACTTC. Translation: CASSSKGQSYEQYF.

This clonotype occurred a few times. The chain combines TRBV6-1 with TRBJ1-1; D perhaps matches TRBD1 (6 bases). The CDR3 runs to 15 residues. With 8 bases removed from V and 1 base from J, the gap between germline ends came to 17 bases. Germline V gene lookup returns CDR1 MNHNS and CDR2 SASEGT. CDR3 residues: CASRKEDRRNTEAFF. In nucleotides, the CDR3 is TGTGCCAGCCGAAAGGAAGACAGGCGGAACACTGAAGCTTTCTTT.

This clonotype was observed a few times. With a much larger clone just one base away, this may be a read error. The genes are TRBV6-9 and TRBJ2-7; TRBD1 aligns across 9 bases. The CDR3 sequence is 17 residues long. Germline CDR1 reads MNHGY; CDR2 reads SVAAGI. The CDR3 protein is CTSSYEIPGQGPHEQYF. DNA for the CDR3: TGTACCAGCAGTTACGAAATACCGGGACAGGGTCCCCACGAGCAGTACTTC.

This clonotype was seen more than once but under ten times. This may be a read error: a much more frequent sequence differs by one nucleotide. This sequence joins TRBV11-2 and TRBJ2-3; 8 nucleotides align to TRBD2. Germline V CDR1 and CDR2: SGHAT, FQNNGV. J was trimmed by 2 bases and V by 2 bases; bases with no gene match: 3. The CDR3 contains 15 residues. CDR3 in amino acids: CASSLSSGYTDTQYF. CDR3 nucleotide sequence: TGTGCCAGCAGCTTATCTAGCGGGTACACAGATACGCAGTATTTT.

This clonotype was recorded many times. This chain joins TRBV19 and TRBJ2-2; TRBD2 agrees at 9 bases. This CDR3 region has 16 residues. Germline CDR1 reads LNHDA; CDR2 reads SQIVND (reference sequence). V shed 2 bases and J 3 bases; nucleotides not matched to a gene: 4. The CDR3 DNA reads as TGTGCCAGTAGTATACGGCGGGGGGGCGACACCGGGGAGCTGTTTTTT. Amino acid sequence: CASSIRRGGDTGELFF.

In its sample, this clonotype was seen a few times. The CDR3 reads CASSFHPPGSDNMNTEAFF. The CDR3, as DNA: TGCGCCAGCAGCTTCCACCCACCGGGCTCAGACAACATGAACACTGAAGCTTTCTTT. This sequence joins TRBV5-1 and TRBJ1-1; D not certain. Trimming pared 2 bases from V and 0 bases from J, leaving 23 bases between. This CDR3 has 19 amino acids. Germline lookup yields CDR1 SGHRS and CDR2 YFSETQ.

This clonotype came up many times. The CDR3 DNA follows: TGTGCCAGCAGTTACTCAACTAGCGGGACTCAAGAGACCCAGTACTTC. Protein sequence: CASSYSTSGTQETQYF. This chain joins TRBV6-5 and TRBJ2-5; 10 bases are a match to TRBD2. Germline trimming cut 0 bases from V and 2 bases from J; bases unmatched to any gene: 3. CDR3 size: 16 residues. Germline CDR1 and CDR2: MNHEY and SVGAGI.

This clonotype was detected a few times. The CDR3 spells CAIRRVYDTEAFF. CDR3 in DNA: TGTGCCATCAGACGGGTATACGACACTGAAGCTTTCTTT. The chain combines TRBV10-3 with TRBJ1-1; no clear D gene. This CDR3 has 13 residues. Germline CDR1 reads ENHRY; CDR2 reads SYGVKD. V lost 6 bases and J 3 bases, leaving 11 bases between the germline ends.

In this sample, this clonotype turned up many times. The chain joins TRBV12-3 or TRBV12-4 to TRBJ2-3, with a possible D match to TRBD2 (5 bases). This CDR3 spans 14 amino acids. V gave up 7 bases and J gave up 2 bases, with 13 bases separating them. The CDR3 coding sequence is TGTGCCAGCACCGTCACACTAGTCACAGATACGCAGTATTTT. This encodes CASTVTLVTDTQYF.

This clonotype was found many times. This chain uses TRBV18 with TRBJ2-1; 9 bases fit TRBD1. From germline, CDR1 is KGHSH and CDR2 LQKENI. The CDR3 runs 18 residues. Trimming removed 3 bases from V and 8 bases from J; junction bases left unmatched: 17. CDR3 protein: CASSPKSIGTGIPHEQFF. The CDR3 bases are TGTGCCAGCTCACCGAAATCGATCGGGACAGGGATTCCCCATGAGCAGTTCTTC.